This TCR beta chain was sequenced during a study of cytomegalovirus exposure and HLA in healthy donors. Overall study: Genetic ancestry analysis placed around four fifths of the 300 to 500 donors that were genotyped in the Caucasian-associated cluster.

The PCR was carried out with 60 Vbeta primers and 13 Jbeta primers. Assay used: immunoSEQ multiplex PCR; TCRdb lists only in-frame clones, some missing. The specimen's table records 60,000 or so clones. In nominal health when sampled, donors likely had unrecorded immune exposures nonetheless. The germline CDR1 and CDR2 sequences are KGHSH and LQKENI. The trim removed 6 bases at V and 4 bases at J, leaving 14 bases unmatched. The CDR3 length is 17 residues. This TCR was recovered from a middle-aged man in good health and CMV-seropositive. The source material was PBMCs. The chain uses TRBV18 and TRBJ1-2, with 10 positions matching TRBD1. In DNA, the CDR3 is TGTGCCAGCTCCCCTGCCGGGACAGGGGTTATTCTCTATGGCTACACCTTC. The encoded protein is CASSPAGTGVILYGYTF.